What follows are 8 T cell receptor beta chains derived from one specimen sequenced in a study of blood T cell repertoires in COVID-19. Profiled with immunoSEQ multiplex PCR; TCRdb holds only in-frame clones, not every one. The table lists approximately 200,000 clones, approximately 89% of them singletons. Sequencing was carried out using peripheral blood. These TCRs come from a woman aged 30 to 39 with acute or convalescent COVID-19.

This clone appeared a single time. The chain links TRBV5-1 to TRBJ1-4; the D is unclear. The germline V gene encodes CDR1 SGHRS and CDR2 YFSETQ. There are 14 residues in the CDR3. V was trimmed by 0 bases and J by 4 bases, leaving 7 bases between them. CDR3 residues: CASSLAPGNEKLFF. In nucleotides, the CDR3 is TGCGCCAGCAGCTTGGCTCCGGGTAATGAAAAACTGTTTTTT.

The chain combines TRBV5-4 with TRBJ2-2; TRBD2 aligns across 8 bases. After removal of 5 bases from V and 5 bases from J, the junction contained 5 bases not matched to a gene. The CDR3 spans 14 residues. Germline V gives CDR1 SGHNT, CDR2 YYREEE (reference sequence). This CDR3 reads CASSREGLTGELFF. As DNA, the CDR3 is TGTGCCAGCAGTCGGGAGGGCCTGACCGGGGAGCTGTTTTTT.

This chain joins TRBV7-9 and TRBJ1-4, with 7 nucleotides matching TRBD1. Trimming removed 3 bases from V and 8 bases from J; junction bases left unmatched: 3. Germline V gene lookup returns CDR1 SEHNR and CDR2 FQNEAQ (reference sequence). There are 13 residues in the CDR3. CDR3 sequence: CASSFTGDEKLFF. The CDR3, as DNA: TGTGCCAGCAGCTTCACAGGGGACGAAAAACTGTTTTTT.

This sequence joins TRBV28 and TRBJ2-1, with TRBD1 as a possible D gene (5 bases). Germline V gene data show CDR1 as MDHEN and CDR2 as SYDVKM. Trimming left V 4 bases short and J 3 bases short, with 7 bases between. The CDR3 has 13 residues. In DNA, the CDR3 is TGTGCCAGCAGTTCAGGGCTCTACAATGAGCAGTTCTTC. It translates to CASSSGLYNEQFF. The full variable domain, completed using reference TRBV28 and TRBJ2-1, is DVKVTQSSRYLVKRTGEKVFLECVQDMDHENMFWYRQDPGLGLRLIYFSYDVKMKEKGDIPEGYSVSREKKERFSLILESASTNQTSMYLCASSSGLYNEQFFGPGTRLTVL.

This sequence joins TRBV5-6 and TRBJ2-5; 8 positions agree with TRBD1. This CDR3 is 14 amino acids long. Per germline, CDR1 SGHDT and CDR2 YYEEEE. The J segment lost 5 bases and the V segment lost 0 bases, leaving 3 bases of the junction unmatched. The CDR3 sequence is CASSLGRGLETQYF. CDR3 nucleotide sequence: TGTGCCAGCAGCTTGGGCAGGGGGCTGGAGACCCAGTACTTC. Full variable domain (missing parts from reference TRBV5-6 and TRBJ2-5): DAGVTQSPTHLIKTRGQQVTLRCSPKSGHDTVSWYQQALGQGPQFIFQYYEEEERQRGNFPDRFSGHQFPNYSSELNVNALLLGDSALYLCASSLGRGLETQYFGPGTRLLVL.

The chain joins TRBV5-6 to TRBJ1-4; D not certain. Deletions cut 0 bases from V and 8 bases from J, with 11 bases between. The CDR3 is 14 amino acids. Germline V CDR1 and CDR2: SGHDT, YYEEEE. The CDR3 nucleotides read TGTGCCAGCAGCTTGGTGGCGGTTCAAGAAAAACTGTTTTTT. It translates to CASSLVAVQEKLFF.

The chain uses TRBV7-9 and TRBJ2-3, with TRBD2 matching 13 bases. Looked up from germline, CDR1 is SEHNR and CDR2 is FQNEAQ (reference sequence). V lost 1 base and J lost 5; bases outside the gene matches: 6. This CDR3 comprises 17 residues. CDR3 sequence reads: CASSLGLGLAGLDTQYF. The CDR3, as DNA: TGTGCCAGCAGCTTAGGTCTGGGACTAGCGGGACTAGATACGCAGTATTTT. Together with reference TRBV7-9 and TRBJ2-3, the CDR3 gives the full variable domain: DTGVSQNPRHKITKRGQNVTFRCDPISEHNRLYWYRQTLGQGPEFLTYFQNEAQLEKSRLLSDRFSAERPKGSFSTLEIQRTEQGDSAMYLCASSLGLGLAGLDTQYFGPGTRLTVL.

The rearrangement links TRBV5-5 to TRBJ1-6; D is ambiguous. The CDR3 runs to 13 residues. V lost 2 bases, J lost 6 bases, and 6 bases lay in between. Germline V gene sequence: CDR1 SGHKS, CDR2 YYEKEE (reference sequence). CDR3 DNA sequence: TGTGCCAGCAGCTTATATTCTAATTCACCCCTCCACTTT. It specifies CASSLYSNSPLHF.